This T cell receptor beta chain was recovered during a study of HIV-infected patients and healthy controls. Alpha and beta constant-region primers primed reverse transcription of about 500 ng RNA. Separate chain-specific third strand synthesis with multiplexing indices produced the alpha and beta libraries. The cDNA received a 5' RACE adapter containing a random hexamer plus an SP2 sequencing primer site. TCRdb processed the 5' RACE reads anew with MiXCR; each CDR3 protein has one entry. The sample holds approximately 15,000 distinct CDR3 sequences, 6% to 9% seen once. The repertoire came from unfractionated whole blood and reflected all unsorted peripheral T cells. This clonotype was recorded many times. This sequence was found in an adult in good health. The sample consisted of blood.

As DNA, the CDR3 is TGTGCCAGCAGCCCACGGGACAGCCCCTATGAAAAACTGTTTTTT. Encoded protein: CASSPRDSPYEKLFF. The chain couples TRBV7-9 to TRBJ1-4; 7 positions agree with TRBD1. After removal of 5 bases from V and 6 bases from J, the junction contained 9 bases not matched to a gene. The germline V gene has CDR1 SEHNR and CDR2 FQNEAQ (reference sequence). The CDR3 covers 15 residues.